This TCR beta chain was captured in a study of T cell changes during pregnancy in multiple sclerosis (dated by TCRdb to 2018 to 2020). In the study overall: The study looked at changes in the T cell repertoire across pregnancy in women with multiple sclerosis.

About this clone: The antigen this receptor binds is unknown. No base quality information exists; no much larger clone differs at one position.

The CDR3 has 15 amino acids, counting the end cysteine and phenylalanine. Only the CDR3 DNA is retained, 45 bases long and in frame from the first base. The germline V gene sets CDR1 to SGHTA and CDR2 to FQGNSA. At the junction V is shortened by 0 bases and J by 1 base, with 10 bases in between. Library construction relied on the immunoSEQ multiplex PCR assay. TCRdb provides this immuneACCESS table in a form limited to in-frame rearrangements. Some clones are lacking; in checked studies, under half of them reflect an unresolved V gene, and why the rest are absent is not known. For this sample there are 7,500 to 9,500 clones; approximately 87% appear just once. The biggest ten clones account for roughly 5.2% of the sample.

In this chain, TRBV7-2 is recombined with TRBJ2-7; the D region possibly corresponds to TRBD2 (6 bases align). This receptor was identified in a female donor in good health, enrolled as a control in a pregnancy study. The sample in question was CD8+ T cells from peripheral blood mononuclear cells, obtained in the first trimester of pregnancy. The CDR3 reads CASSLASAGSYEQYF. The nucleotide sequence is TGTGCCAGCAGCTTAGCGTCTGCGGGGTCCTACGAGCAGTACTTC. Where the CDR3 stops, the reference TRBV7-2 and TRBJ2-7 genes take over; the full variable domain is GAGVSQSPSNKVTEKGKDVELRCDPISGHTALYWYRQSLGQGLEFLIYFQGNSAPDKSGLPSDRFSAERTGGSVSTLTIQRTQQEDSAVYLCASSLASAGSYEQYFGPGTRLTVT.